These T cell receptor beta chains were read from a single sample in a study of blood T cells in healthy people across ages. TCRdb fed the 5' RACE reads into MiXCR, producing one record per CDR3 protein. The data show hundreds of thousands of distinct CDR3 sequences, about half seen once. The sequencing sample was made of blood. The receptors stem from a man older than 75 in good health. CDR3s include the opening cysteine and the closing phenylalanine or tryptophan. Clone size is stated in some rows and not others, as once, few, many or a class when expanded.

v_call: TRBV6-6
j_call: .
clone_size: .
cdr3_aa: CASSYSPKETQYF

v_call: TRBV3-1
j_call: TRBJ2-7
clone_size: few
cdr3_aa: CASSQDLAASYEQYF

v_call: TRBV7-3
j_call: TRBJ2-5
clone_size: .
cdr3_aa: CASSRGLLEETQYF

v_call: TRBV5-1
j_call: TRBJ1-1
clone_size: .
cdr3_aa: CASRWVMNTEAFF

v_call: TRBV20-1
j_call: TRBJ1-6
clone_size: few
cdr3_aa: CSARVAENSPLHF

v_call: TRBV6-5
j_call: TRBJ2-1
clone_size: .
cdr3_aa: CASSYSSGRVNEQFF

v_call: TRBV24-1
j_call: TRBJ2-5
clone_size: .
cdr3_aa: CATGDRDIETQYF

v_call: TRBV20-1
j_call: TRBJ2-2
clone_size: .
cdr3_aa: CSAIPLRQSFTGELFF

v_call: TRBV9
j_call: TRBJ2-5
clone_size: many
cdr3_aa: CASSVGVAGVEETQYF

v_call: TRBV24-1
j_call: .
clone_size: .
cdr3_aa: CATSDRHYNEQYF

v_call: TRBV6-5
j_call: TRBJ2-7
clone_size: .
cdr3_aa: CASSYQGGVGSYEQYF

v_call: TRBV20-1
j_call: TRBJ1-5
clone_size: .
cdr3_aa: CSARDRQGLQPQHF

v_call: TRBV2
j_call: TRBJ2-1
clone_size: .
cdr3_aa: CASSDQGLDEQFF

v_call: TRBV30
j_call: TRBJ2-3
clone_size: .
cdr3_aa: CAVSEGRVDTDTQYF

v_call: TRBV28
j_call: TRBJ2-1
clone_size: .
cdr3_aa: CASSSPQFGGRWDEQFF

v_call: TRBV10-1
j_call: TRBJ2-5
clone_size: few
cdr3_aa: CASSDPRTGQETQYF

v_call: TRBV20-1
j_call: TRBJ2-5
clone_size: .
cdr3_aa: CSARELPWQYF

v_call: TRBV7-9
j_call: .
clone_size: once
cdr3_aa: CTSSFRGETQYF

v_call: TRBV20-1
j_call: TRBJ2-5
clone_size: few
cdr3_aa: CSARAIRDHDRVVEETQYF

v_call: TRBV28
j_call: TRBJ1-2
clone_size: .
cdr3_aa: CASSPAGTGYSQGYGCTF

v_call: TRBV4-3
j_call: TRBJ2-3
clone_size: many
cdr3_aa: CASSLDVGPTDTQYF

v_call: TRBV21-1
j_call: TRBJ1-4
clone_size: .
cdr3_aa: CASSKHLGGEEEKLFF

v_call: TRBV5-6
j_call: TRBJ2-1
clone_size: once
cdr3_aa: CASSRDLASSEQFF

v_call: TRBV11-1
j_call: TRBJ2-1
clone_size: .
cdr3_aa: CASSSPTRGPSSYNEQFF

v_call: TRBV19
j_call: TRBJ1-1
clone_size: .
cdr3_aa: CASSPRTGGIAEAFF

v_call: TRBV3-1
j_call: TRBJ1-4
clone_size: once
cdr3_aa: CASSRIRGSHEKLFF

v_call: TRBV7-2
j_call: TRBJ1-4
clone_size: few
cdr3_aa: CASSLAGGVNEKLFF

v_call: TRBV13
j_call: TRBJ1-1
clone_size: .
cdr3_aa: CASSHAGTGGTEAFF

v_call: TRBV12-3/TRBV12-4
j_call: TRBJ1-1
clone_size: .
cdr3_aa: CASRMTENTEAFF

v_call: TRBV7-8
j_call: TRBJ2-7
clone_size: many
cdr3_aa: CASSTSHEQYF

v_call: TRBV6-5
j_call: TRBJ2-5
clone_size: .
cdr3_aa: CASSYIAGGFGDEQYF

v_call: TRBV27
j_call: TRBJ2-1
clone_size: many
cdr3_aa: CASSSSILNEQFF

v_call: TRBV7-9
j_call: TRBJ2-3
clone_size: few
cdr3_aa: CASSPAGGAQYF

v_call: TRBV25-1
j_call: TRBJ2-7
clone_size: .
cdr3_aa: CASRRGTSYEQYF

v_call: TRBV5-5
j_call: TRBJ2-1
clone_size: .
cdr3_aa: CASSLISDSYNEQFF

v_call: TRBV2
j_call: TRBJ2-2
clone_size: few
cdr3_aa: CASSRIAGVNTGELFF

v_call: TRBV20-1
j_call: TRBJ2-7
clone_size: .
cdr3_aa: CSARTVGSSYEQYF

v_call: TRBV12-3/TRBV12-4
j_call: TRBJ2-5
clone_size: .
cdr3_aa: CASRGRGGEETQYF

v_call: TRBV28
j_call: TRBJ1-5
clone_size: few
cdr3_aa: CASSLAGGRIDSNQPQHF

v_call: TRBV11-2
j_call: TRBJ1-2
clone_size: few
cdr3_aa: CASSRTNTGSGYTF

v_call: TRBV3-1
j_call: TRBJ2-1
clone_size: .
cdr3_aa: CASSQDSARDEQFF

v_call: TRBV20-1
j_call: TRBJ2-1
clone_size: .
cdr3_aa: CSADVGRSSYNEQFF

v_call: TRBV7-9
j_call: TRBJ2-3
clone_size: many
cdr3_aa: CASSPGTSRTDTQYF

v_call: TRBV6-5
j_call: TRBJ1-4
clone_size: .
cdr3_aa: CASRYGQGGEKLFF

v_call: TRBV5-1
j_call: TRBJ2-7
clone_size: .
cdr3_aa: CASSWSVSSYEQYF

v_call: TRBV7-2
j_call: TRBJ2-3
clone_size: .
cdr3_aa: CASSLVGTNTDTQYF

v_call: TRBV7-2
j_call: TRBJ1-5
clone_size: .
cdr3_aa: CASRSDRDGQPQHF

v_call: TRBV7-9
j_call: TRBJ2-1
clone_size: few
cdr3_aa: CASSLGYGRLGNEQFF

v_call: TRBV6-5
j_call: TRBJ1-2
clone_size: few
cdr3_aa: CASSSDTWNYGYTF

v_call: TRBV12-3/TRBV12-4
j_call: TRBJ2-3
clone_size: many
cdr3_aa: CASSFTGGTDTQYF

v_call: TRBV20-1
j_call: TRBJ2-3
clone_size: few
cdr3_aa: CSARAPGSGQGYTDTQYF

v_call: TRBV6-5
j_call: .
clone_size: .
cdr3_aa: CASRRVQGVETQYF

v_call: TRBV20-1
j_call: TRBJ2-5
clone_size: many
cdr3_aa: CSARDSQGGSETQYF

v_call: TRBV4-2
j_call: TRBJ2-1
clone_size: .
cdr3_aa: CASSQEDRVYNEQFF

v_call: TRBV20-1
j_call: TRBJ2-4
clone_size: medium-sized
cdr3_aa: CSARAGDLSIQYF

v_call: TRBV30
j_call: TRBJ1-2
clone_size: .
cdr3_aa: CVWSIQGNYGYTF

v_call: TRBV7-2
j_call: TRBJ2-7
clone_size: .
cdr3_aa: CASSSDPNSYEQYF

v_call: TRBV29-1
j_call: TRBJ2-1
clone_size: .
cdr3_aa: CSVPGPASYNEQFF